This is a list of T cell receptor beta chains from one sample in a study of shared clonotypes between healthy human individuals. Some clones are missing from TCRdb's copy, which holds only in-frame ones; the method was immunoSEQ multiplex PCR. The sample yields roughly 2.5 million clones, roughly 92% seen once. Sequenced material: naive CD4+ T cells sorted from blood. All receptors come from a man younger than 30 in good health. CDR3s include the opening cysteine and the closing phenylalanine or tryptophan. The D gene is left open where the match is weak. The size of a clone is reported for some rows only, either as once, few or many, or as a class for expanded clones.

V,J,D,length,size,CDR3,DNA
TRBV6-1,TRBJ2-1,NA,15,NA,CASSEGWELNNEQFF,TGTGCCAGCAGCGAAGGGTGGGAACTTAACAATGAGCAGTTCTTC
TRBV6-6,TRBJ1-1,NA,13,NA,CASSYMVNTEAFF,TGTGCCAGCAGTTACATGGTTAACACTGAAGCTTTCTTT
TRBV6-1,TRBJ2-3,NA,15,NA,CASSDLGGDVDTQYF,TGTGCCAGCAGTGACTTGGGGGGAGATGTGGATACGCAGTATTTT
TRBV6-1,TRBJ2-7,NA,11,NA,CASDSSREQYF,TGTGCCAGCGATTCGAGTCGTGAGCAGTACTTC
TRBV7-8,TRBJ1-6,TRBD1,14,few,CASSSGQGTSPLHF,TGTGCCAGCAGCTCCGGACAGGGGACTTCACCCCTCCACTTT
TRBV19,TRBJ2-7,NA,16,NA,CASSPVGTGGGYEQYF,TGTGCCAGTAGTCCCGTCGGAACAGGGGGAGGGTACGAGCAGTACTTC
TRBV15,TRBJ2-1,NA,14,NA,CATSRDPRYPEQFF,TGTGCCACCAGCAGAGATCCCAGGTACCCCGAGCAGTTCTTC
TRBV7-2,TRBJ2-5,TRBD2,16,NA,CASSTVAGVYQETQYF,TGTGCCAGCAGCACCGTAGCGGGAGTCTACCAAGAGACCCAGTACTTC
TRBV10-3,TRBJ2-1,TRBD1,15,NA,CAISGGQGAYNEQFF,TGTGCCATCAGTGGGGGACAGGGGGCTTACAATGAGCAGTTCTTC
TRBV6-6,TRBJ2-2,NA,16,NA,CASSYERPSNTGELFF,TGTGCCAGCAGTTACGAGAGACCATCGAACACCGGGGAGCTGTTTTTT
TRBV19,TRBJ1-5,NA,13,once,CASGDTESQPQHF,TGTGCCAGCGGGGACACGGAAAGTCAGCCCCAGCATTTT
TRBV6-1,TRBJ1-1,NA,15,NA,CASSQISRPNTEAFF,TGTGCCAGCAGTCAAATATCCAGACCGAACACTGAAGCTTTCTTT
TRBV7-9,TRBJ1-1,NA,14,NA,CASSFWGMNTEAFF,TGTGCCAGCAGCTTTTGGGGGATGAACACTGAAGCTTTCTTT
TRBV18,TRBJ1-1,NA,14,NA,CASSSQGIGTEAFF,TGTGCCAGCTCGTCCCAAGGGATCGGCACTGAAGCTTTCTTT
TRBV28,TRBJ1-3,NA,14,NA,CASQRTHSGNTIYF,TGTGCCAGCCAACGAACCCACTCTGGAAACACCATATATTTT
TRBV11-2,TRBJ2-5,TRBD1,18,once,CASSSSVPDRDGRKTQYF,TGTGCCAGCAGCTCATCGGTCCCCGACAGGGATGGGCGGAAGACCCAGTACTTC
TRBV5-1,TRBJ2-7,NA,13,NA,CASRADRFYEQYF,TGCGCCAGCAGGGCGGACAGATTCTACGAGCAGTACTTC
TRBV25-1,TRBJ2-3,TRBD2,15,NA,CASTYRGDPVDTQYF,TGTGCCAGCACTTATCGGGGGGACCCTGTGGATACGCAGTATTTT
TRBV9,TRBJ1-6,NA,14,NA,CASSVRVDNSPLHF,TGTGCCAGCAGCGTCAGGGTAGACAATTCACCCCTCCACTTT
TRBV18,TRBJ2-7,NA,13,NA,CASSPNRQNEQYF,TGTGCCAGCTCACCCAATCGACAGAACGAGCAGTACTTC